The next 13 T cell receptor beta chains were all read from a single sample in a study of blood T cell repertoires in COVID-19. Using immunoSEQ multiplex PCR, the repertoire was profiled, and TCRdb retains in-frame clones only, with some absent. The sample contains 400,000 to 500,000 clones, about nine tenths of which appear only once. The sample consisted of peripheral blood. The source of these receptors is a woman under 40 with active or convalescent COVID-19.

This rearrangement joins TRBV2 to TRBJ1-4; TRBD1 matches at 8 bases. Germline CDR1 reads SNHLY; CDR2 reads FYNNEI. With V trimmed by 3 bases and J by 2 bases, 5 bases remained unmatched. The CDR3 extends over 16 amino acids. The CDR3 DNA sequence: TGTGCCAGCAGTGACAGGGGGCGTTCGACTAATGAAAAACTGTTTTTT. Translation gives CASSDRGRSTNEKLFF.

The chain joins TRBV25-1 to TRBJ2-1; 7 positions agree with TRBD2. Trimming at V came to 4 bases and at J to 3 bases, leaving 9 bases not matched to a gene. Germline lookup yields CDR1 MGHDK and CDR2 SYGVNS. The CDR3 is made up of 16 amino acids. CDR3 sequence: CASSVGGRGNYNEQFF. DNA for the CDR3: TGTGCCAGCAGTGTCGGAGGGCGGGGGAACTACAATGAGCAGTTCTTC.

The chain has TRBV27 and TRBJ1-6; TRBD1 might be the D (6 bases). V was cut by 8 bases and J by 5 bases, with 16 bases left in between. CDR3 length equals 15 residues. Per germline, CDR1 MNHEY and CDR2 SMNVEV (reference sequence). CDR3: CASRGAGINNSPLHF. CDR3 coding DNA: TGTGCCAGCCGGGGGGCAGGGATCAATAATTCACCCCTCCACTTT.

The chain couples TRBV7-8 to TRBJ2-7; D uncertain. Germline CDR1 reads SGHVS; CDR2 reads FQNEAQ. Deletions cut 5 bases from V and 0 bases from J, with 14 bases between. There are 15 residues in the CDR3. CDR3 nucleotide sequence: TGTGCCAGCAGCCCCAACCCCAGCGTCTCCTACGAGCAGTACTTC. The encoded protein is CASSPNPSVSYEQYF.

The V call is TRBV6-2 or TRBV6-3, the J call TRBJ1-1; D remains ambiguous. V was cut by 0 bases and J by 7 bases, with 18 bases left in between. The CDR3 sequence is 16 residues long. Germline V lookup: CDR1 MNHEY, CDR2 SVGEGT. CDR3 region: CASSYSPGPRLVEAFF. In nucleotides, the CDR3 is TGTGCCAGCAGTTACTCACCGGGTCCACGACTTGTTGAAGCTTTCTTT.

The chain has TRBV10-3 and TRBJ2-1; 12 bases fit TRBD2. The CDR3 runs 16 residues. V shed 6 bases, J shed 5 bases, and the junction held 8 bases outside the gene matches. Germline loops: CDR1 ENHRY, CDR2 SYGVKD. The CDR3 protein is CAIRNLAGGPDNEQFF. Here the CDR3 DNA reads TGTGCCATCAGGAATCTAGCGGGAGGGCCAGACAATGAGCAGTTCTTC.

The V and J genes are TRBV7-9 and TRBJ1-2; 11 bases are a match to TRBD1. The CDR3 has 16 residues. The V gene's germline CDR1 is SEHNR and CDR2 FQNEAQ (reference sequence). V gave up 5 bases and J gave up 6 bases; unmatched junction bases: 11. As DNA, the CDR3 is TGTGCCAGCAGCCTCATCGCCGGGACAGGGGGTGATGGCTACACCTTC. Its translation is CASSLIAGTGGDGYTF.

The chain has TRBV5-4 and TRBJ2-3; 11 positions agree with TRBD2. The V segment lost 4 bases and the J segment 0 bases; nucleotides outside the gene matches: 10. Germline V gene data show CDR1 as SGHNT and CDR2 as YYREEE (reference sequence). The CDR3 has 18 residues. The CDR3 is CASSLGVAGGPSTDTQYF. CDR3 DNA: TGTGCCAGCAGCCTGGGGGTAGCGGGGGGGCCGAGCACAGATACGCAGTATTTT.

The table lists this clone with a count of one. V usage is TRBV25-1 and J usage is TRBJ2-7, with TRBD2 identical over 9 bases. V lost 3 bases to trimming and J lost 3 bases; unmatched junction nucleotides: 12. This CDR3 has 17 residues. Germline V lookup: CDR1 MGHDK, CDR2 SYGVNS. The CDR3: CASSETPRAGGRYEQYF. CDR3 coding DNA: TGTGCCAGCAGTGAGACCCCTAGAGCGGGAGGACGCTACGAGCAGTACTTC.

This chain links TRBV5-4 with TRBJ2-1; TRBD2 agrees at 8 bases. This CDR3 has 16 residues. CDR1 is SGHNT, CDR2 YYREEE, per germline (reference sequence). Trimming took 6 bases from V and 6 from J; bases not matched to a gene: 14. CDR3 sequence (DNA): TGTGCCAGCACTATTGTCGGGGGGGGATCCCTCAATGAGCAGTTCTTC. This sequence encodes CASTIVGGGSLNEQFF.

This sequence joins TRBV6-5 and TRBJ1-2; D might be TRBD1 (5 bases). V lost 5 bases, J lost 2 bases, and 15 bases lay in between. Germline V gene sequence: CDR1 MNHEY, CDR2 SVGAGI. CDR3 length equals 15 residues. This CDR3 is CASSPFRTLNYGYTF. CDR3 in DNA: TGTGCCAGCAGTCCTTTTCGGACACTAAACTATGGCTACACCTTC.

The chain is built from TRBV19 and TRBJ2-3, with 9 positions matching TRBD2. With V trimmed by 4 bases and J by 1 base, 3 bases remained unmatched. The CDR3 consists of 15 residues. Per the germline V gene, CDR1 is LNHDA and CDR2 is SQIVND (reference sequence). The CDR3, as DNA: TGTGCCAGTAGTAGACTAGCGGTGGGCACAGATACGCAGTATTTT. It yields the protein CASSRLAVGTDTQYF.

V gene TRBV12-3 or TRBV12-4 combines with J gene TRBJ1-1; D gene ambiguous. V was pared by 5 bases and J by 10 bases, with 17 bases between. CDR3 length equals 13 residues. The CDR3 here is CASSPPGQVVAFF. The CDR3 DNA is TGTGCCAGCAGTCCCCCTGGGCAGGTGGTAGCTTTCTTT.